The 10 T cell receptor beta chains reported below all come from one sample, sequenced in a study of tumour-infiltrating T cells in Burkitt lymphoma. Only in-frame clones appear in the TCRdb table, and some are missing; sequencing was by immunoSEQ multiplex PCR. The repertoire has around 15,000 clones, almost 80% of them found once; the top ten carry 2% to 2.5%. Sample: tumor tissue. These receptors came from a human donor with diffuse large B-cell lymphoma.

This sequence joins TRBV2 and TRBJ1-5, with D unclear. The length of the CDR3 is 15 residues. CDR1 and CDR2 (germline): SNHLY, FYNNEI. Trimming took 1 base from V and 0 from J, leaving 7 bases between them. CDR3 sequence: CASSEGWISNQPQHF. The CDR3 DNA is TGTGCCAGCAGTGAAGGCTGGATTAGCAATCAGCCCCAGCATTTT.

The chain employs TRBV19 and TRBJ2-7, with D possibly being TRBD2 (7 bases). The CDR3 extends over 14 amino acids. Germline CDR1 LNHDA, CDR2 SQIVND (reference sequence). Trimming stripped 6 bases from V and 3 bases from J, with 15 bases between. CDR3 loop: CASRGGGIFYEQYF. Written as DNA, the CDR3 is TGTGCCAGTAGGGGCGGGGGCATTTTCTACGAGCAGTACTTC.

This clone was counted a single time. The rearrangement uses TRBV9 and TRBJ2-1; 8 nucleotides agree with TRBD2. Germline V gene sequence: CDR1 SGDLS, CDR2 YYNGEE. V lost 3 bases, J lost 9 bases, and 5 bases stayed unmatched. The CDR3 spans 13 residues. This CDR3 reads CASSAGGLGEQFF. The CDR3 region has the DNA TGTGCCAGCAGCGCGGGGGGGCTGGGTGAGCAGTTCTTC.

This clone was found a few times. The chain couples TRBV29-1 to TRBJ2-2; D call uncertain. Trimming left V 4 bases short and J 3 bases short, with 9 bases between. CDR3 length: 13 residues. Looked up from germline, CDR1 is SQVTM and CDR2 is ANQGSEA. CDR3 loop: CSVVRVDTGELFF. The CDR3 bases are TGCAGCGTTGTAAGGGTGGACACCGGGGAGCTGTTTTTT.

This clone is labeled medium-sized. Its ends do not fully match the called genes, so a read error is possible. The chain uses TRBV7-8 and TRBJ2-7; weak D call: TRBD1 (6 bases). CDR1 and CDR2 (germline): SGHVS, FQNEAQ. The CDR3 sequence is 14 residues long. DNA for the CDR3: TGTGCCAGCAGCTTCTGGACAGTCTCCGACGAGCAGTACTTC. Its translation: CASSFWTVSDEQYF.

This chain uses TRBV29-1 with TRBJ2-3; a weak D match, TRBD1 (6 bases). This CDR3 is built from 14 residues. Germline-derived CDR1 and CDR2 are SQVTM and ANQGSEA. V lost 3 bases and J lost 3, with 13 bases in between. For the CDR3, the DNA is TGCAGCGTTGACCCGGAACAGGGTACAGATACGCAGTATTTT. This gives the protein CSVDPEQGTDTQYF.

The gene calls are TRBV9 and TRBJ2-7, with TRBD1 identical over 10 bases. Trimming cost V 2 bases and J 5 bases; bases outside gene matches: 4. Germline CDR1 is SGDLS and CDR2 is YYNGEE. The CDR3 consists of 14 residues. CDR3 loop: CASSVTGGQHEQYF. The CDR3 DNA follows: TGTGCCAGCAGCGTGACAGGGGGCCAACACGAGCAGTACTTC.

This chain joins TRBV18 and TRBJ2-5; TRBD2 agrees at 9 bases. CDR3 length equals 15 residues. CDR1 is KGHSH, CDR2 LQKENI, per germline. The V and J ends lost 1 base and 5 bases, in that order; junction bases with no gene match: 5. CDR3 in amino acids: CASSPLAGAWETQYF. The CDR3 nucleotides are TGTGCCAGCTCACCACTAGCGGGAGCGTGGGAGACCCAGTACTTC.

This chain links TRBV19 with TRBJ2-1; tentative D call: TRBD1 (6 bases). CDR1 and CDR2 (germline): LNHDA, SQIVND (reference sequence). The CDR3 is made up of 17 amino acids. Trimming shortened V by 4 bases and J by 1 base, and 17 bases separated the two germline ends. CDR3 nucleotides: TGTGCCAGTAGTAGAGGTGGGGGCCCCCAATCCTACAATGAGCAGTTCTTC. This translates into CASSRGGGPQSYNEQFF.

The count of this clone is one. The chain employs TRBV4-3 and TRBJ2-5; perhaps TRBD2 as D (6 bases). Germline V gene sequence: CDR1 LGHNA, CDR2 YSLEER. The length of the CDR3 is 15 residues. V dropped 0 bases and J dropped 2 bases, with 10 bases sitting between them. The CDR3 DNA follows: TGCGCCAGCAGCCAAGATGCGGGGTCTCAAGAGACCCAGTACTTC. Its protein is CASSQDAGSQETQYF.